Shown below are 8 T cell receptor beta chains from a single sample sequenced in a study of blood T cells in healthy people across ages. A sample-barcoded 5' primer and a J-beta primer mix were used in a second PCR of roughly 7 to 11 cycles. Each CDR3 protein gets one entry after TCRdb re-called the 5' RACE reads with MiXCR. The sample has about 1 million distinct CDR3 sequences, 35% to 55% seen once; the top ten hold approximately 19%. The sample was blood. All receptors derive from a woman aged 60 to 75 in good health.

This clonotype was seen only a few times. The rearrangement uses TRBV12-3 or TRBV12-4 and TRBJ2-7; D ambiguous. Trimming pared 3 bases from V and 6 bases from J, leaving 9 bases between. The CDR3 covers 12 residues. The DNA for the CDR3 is TGTGCCAGCAGTTTGTCCGGTTTCGAGCAGTACTTC. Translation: CASSLSGFEQYF.

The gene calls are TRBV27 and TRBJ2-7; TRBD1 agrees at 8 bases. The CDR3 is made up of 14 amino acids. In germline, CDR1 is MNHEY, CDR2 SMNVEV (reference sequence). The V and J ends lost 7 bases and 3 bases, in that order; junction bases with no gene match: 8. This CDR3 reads CASNLTGVGYEQYF. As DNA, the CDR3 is TGTGCCAGCAATCTGACAGGGGTGGGCTACGAGCAGTACTTC.

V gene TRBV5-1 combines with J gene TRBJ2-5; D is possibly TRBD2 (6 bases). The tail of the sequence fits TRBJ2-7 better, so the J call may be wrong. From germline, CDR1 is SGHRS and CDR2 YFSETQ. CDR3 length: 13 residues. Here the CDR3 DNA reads TGCGCCAGCAGCTGGAGGGGATCGGACGAGCAGTACTTC. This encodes CASSWRGSDEQYF.

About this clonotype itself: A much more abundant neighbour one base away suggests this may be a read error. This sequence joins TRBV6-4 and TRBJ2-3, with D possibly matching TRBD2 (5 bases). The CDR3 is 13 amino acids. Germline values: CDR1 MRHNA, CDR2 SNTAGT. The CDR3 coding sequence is TGTGCCAGCTCAGACGGAGGAGCAGATACGCGGTATTTT. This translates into CASSDGGADTRYF.

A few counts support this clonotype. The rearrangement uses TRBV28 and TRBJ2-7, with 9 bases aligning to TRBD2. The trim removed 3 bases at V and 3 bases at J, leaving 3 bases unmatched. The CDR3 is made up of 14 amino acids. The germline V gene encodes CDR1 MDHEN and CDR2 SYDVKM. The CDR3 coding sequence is TGTGCCAGCAGTTTCCTAGCGGGGTACTACGAGCAGTACTTC. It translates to CASSFLAGYYEQYF.

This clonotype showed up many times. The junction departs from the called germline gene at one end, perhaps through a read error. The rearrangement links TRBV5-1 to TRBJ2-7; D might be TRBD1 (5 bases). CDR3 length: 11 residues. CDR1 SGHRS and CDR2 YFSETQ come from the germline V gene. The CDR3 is CASSLGAEQYF. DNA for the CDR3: TGTGCCAGCAGTTTAGGGGCCGAGCAGTACTTC.

The chain's CDR3 is CASRRTAMTYGYTF. The DNA of the CDR3 is TGTGCCAGCAGACGGACAGCCATGACCTATGGCTACACCTTC. The chain uses TRBV25-1 and TRBJ1-2, with a weak D call TRBD1 (6 bases). V shed 6 bases and J shed 4 bases, with 15 bases lying between them. The length of the CDR3 is 14 residues. CDR1 and CDR2 from the germline V gene are MGHDK and SYGVNS.

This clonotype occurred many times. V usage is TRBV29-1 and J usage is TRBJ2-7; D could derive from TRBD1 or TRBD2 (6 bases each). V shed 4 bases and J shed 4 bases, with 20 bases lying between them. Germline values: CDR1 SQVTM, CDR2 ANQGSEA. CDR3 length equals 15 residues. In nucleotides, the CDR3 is TGCAGCGTTGGGGACCCGAGGGGGGCAAATTACGAGCAGTACTTC. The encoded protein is CSVGDPRGANYEQYF.